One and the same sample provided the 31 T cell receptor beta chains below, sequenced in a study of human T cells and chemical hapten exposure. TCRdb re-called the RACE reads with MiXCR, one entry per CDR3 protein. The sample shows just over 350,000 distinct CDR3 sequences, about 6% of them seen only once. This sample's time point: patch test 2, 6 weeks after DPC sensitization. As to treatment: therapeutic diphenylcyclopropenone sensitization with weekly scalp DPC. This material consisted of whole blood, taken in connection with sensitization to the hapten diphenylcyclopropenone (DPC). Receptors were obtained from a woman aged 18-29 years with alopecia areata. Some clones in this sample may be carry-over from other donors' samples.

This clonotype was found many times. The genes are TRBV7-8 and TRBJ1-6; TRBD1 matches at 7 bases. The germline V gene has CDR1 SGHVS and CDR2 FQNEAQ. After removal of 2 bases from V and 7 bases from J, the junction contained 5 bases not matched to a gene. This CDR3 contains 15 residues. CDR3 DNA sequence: TGTGCCAGCAGCTTAACAGGGGTTATAAATTCACCCCTCCACTTT. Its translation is CASSLTGVINSPLHF.

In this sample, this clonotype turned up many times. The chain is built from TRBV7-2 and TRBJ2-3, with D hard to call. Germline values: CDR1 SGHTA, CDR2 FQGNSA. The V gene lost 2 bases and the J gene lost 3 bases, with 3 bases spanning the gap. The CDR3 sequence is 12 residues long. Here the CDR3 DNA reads TGTGCCAGCAGCTTACAAACAGATACGCAGTATTTT. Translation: CASSLQTDTQYF.

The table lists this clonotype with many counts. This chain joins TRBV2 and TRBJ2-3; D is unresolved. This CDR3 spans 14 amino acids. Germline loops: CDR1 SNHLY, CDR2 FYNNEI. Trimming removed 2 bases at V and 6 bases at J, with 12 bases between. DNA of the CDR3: TGTGCCAGCAGTGAAAAGGCCCTGGGGGATACGCAGTATTTT. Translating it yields CASSEKALGDTQYF.

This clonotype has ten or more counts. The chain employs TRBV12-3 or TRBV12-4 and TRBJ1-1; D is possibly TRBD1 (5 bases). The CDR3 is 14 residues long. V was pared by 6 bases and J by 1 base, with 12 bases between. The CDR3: CASRQGAGNTEAFF. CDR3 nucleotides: TGTGCCAGCAGGCAGGGAGCCGGGAACACTGAAGCTTTCTTT.

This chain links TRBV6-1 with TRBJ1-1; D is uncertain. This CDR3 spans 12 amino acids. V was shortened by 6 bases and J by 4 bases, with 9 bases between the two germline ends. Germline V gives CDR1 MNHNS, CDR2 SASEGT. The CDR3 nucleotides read TGTGCCAGCAGGCTCTGGGGCACTGAAGCTTTCTTT. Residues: CASRLWGTEAFF.

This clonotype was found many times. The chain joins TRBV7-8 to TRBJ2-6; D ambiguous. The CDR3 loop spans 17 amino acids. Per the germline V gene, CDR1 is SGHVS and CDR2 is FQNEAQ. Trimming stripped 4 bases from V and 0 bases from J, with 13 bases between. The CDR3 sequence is CASSYVIQSSGANVLTF. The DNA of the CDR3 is TGTGCCAGCAGCTACGTGATTCAGAGCTCTGGGGCCAACGTCCTGACTTTC.

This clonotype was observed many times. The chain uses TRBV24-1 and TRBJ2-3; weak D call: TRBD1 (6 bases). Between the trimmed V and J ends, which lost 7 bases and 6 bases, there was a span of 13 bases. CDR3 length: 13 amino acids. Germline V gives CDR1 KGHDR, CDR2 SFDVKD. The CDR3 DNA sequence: TGTGCCACCAGACAGGGCCAATGGGATACGCAGTATTTT. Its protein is CATRQGQWDTQYF.

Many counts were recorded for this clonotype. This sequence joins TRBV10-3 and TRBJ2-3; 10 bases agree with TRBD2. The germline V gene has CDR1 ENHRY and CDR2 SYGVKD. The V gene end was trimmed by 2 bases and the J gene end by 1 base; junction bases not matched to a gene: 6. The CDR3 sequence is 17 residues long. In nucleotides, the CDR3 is TGTGCCATCAGTGAGGAACTAGCGGGGATCCGCACAGATACGCAGTATTTT. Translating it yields CAISEELAGIRTDTQYF.

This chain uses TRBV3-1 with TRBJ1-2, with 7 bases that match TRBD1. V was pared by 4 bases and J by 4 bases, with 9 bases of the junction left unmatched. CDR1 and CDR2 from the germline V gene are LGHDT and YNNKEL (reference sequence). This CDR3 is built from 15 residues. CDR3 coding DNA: TGTGCCAGCAGCCGAGGACAGGAGGTTTCCTATGGCTACACCTTC. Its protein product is CASSRGQEVSYGYTF.

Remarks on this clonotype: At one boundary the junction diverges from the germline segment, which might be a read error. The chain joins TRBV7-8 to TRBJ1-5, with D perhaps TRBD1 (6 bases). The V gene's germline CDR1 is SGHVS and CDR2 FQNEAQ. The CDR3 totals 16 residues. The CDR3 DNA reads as TGTGCCAGCAGCTTAGCGTGGGGGGCTAGCGATCAGCCCCAGCATTTT. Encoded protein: CASSLAWGASDQPQHF.

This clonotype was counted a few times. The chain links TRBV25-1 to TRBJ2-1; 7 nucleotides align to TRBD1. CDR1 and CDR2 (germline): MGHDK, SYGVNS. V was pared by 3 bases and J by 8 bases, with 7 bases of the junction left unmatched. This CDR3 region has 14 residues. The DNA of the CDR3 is TGTGCCAGCAGTGAGCCAGACAGGGCCCATGAGCAGTTCTTC. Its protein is CASSEPDRAHEQFF.

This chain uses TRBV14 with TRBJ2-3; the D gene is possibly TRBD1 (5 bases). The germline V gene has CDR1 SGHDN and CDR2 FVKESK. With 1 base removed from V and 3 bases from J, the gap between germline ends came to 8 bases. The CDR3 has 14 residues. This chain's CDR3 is CASSQAGLTDTQYF. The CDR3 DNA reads TGTGCCAGCAGCCAAGCAGGGTTGACAGATACGCAGTATTTT.

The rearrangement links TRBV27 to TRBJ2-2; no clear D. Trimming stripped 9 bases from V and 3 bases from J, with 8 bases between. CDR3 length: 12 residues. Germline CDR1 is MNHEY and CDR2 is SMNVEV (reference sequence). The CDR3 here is CASQTYTGELFF. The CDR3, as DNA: TGTGCCAGTCAGACATACACCGGGGAGCTGTTTTTT.

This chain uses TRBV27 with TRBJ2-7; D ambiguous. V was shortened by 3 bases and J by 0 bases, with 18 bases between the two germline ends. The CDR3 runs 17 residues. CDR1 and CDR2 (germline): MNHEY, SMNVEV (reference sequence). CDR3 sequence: CASSFPVFQQVSYEQYF. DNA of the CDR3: TGTGCCAGCAGTTTTCCCGTGTTCCAGCAGGTCTCCTACGAGCAGTACTTC.

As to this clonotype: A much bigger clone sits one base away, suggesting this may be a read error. The DNA of the CDR3 is TGTGCCAACAGGGGACAAAGCCGTGAAGCTTTCTTT. It yields the protein CANRGQSREAFF. This rearrangement joins TRBV6-2 or TRBV6-3 to TRBJ1-1; 7 bases are shared with TRBD1. The CDR3 covers 12 residues. In germline, CDR1 is MNHEY, CDR2 SVGEGT. With 10 bases clipped from V and 7 bases from J, the junction kept 9 bases outside the gene matches.

The CDR3 DNA reads TGTGCCTCAGGGGGGACTAGCGGTACAGATACGCAGTATTTT. This encodes CASGGTSGTDTQYF. The J gene is TRBJ2-3, the V gene TRBV7-2; TRBD2 matches 11 bases. CDR3 length: 14 amino acids. Trimming at V came to 11 bases and at J to 3 bases, leaving 7 bases not matched to a gene. Per germline, CDR1 SGHTA and CDR2 FQGNSA.

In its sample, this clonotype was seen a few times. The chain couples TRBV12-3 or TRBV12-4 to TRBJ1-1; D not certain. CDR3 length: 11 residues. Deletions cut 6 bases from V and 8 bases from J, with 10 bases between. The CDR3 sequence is CASSLSFEAFF. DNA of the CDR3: TGTGCCAGCAGCCTTAGTTTCGAAGCTTTCTTT.

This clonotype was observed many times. CDR3 in amino acids: CSAAGTGGIRKLFF. CDR3 DNA: TGCAGTGCTGCCGGGACAGGGGGCATAAGAAAACTGTTTTTT. This chain uses TRBV20-1 with TRBJ1-4; 12 nucleotides agree with TRBD1. This CDR3 is built from 14 residues. Germline CDR1 and CDR2: DFQATT and SNEGSKA (reference sequence). V dropped 5 bases and J dropped 10; count of bases not matched to a gene: 8.

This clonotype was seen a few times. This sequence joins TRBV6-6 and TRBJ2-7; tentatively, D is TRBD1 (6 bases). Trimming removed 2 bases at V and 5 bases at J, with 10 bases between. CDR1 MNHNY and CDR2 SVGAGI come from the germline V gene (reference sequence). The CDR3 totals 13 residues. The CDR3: CASSYVGDNEQYF. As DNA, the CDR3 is TGTGCCAGCAGTTACGTGGGGGACAACGAGCAGTACTTC.

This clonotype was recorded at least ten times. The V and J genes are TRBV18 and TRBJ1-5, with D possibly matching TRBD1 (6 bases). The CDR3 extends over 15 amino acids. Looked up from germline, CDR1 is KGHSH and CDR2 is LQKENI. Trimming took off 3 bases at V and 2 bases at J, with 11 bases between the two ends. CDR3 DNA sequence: TGTGCCAGCTCACCCGTGGGGGCGGGCAATCAGCCCCAGCATTTT. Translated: CASSPVGAGNQPQHF. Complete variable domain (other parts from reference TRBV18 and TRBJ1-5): NAGVMQNPRHLVRRRGQEARLRCSPMKGHSHVYWYRQLPEEGLKFMVYLQKENIIDESGMPKERFSAEFPKEGPSILRIQQVVRGDSAAYFCASSPVGAGNQPQHFGDGTRLSIL.

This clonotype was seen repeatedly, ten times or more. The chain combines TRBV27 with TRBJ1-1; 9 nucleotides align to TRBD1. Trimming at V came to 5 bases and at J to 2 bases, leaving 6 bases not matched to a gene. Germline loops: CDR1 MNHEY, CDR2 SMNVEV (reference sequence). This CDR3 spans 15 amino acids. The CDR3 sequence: CASSIYRGRNTEAFF. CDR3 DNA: TGTGCCAGCAGTATTTACAGGGGGCGTAACACTGAAGCTTTCTTT.

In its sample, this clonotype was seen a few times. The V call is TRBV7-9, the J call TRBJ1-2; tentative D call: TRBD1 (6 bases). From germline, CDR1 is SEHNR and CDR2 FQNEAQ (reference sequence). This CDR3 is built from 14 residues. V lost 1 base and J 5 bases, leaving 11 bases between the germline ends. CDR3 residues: CASSLGAGEYGYTF. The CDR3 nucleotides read TGTGCCAGCAGCTTAGGAGCAGGGGAATATGGCTACACCTTC.

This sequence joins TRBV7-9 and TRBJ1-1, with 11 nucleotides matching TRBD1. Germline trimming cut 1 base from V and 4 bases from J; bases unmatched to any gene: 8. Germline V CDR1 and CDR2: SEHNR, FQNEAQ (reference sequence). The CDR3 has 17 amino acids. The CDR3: CASSLGRTGGAGTEAFF. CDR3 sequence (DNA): TGTGCCAGCAGCTTAGGGAGGACAGGGGGCGCCGGCACTGAAGCTTTCTTT.

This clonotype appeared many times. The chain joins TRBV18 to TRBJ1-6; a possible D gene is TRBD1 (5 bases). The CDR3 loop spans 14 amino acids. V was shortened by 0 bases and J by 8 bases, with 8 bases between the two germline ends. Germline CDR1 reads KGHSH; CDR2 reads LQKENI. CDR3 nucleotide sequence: TGTGCCAGCTCACCACCGGGGGATCATTCACCCCTCCACTTT. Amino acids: CASSPPGDHSPLHF. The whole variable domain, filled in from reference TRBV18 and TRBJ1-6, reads NAGVMQNPRHLVRRRGQEARLRCSPMKGHSHVYWYRQLPEEGLKFMVYLQKENIIDESGMPKERFSAEFPKEGPSILRIQQVVRGDSAAYFCASSPPGDHSPLHFGNGTRLTVT.

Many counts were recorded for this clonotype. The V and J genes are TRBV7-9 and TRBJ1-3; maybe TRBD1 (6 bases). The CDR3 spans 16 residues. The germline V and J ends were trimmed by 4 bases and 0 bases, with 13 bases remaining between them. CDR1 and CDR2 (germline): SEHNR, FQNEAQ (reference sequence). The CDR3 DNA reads TGTGCCAGCAGCTACCGGACAGACAGCTCTGGAAACACCATATATTTT. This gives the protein CASSYRTDSSGNTIYF.

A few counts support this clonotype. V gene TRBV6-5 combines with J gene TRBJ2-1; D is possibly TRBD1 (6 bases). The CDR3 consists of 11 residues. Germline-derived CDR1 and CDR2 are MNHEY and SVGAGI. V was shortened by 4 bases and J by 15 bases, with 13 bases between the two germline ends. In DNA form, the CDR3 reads TGTGCCAGCAGTTCCGAGGGGGATCGGTTCTTC. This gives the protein CASSSEGDRFF.

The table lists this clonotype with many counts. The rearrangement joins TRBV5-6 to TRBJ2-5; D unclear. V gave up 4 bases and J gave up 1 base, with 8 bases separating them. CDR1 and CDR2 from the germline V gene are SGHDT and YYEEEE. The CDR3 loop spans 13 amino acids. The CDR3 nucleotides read TGTGCCAGCAGCCTGATAAGCCAAGAGACCCAGTACTTC. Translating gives CASSLISQETQYF.

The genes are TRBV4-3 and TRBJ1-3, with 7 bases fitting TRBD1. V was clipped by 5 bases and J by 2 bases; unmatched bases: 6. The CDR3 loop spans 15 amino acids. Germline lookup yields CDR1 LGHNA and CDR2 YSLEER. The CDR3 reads CASSATGDPGNTIYF. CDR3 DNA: TGCGCCAGCAGCGCTACAGGGGACCCTGGAAACACCATATATTTT.

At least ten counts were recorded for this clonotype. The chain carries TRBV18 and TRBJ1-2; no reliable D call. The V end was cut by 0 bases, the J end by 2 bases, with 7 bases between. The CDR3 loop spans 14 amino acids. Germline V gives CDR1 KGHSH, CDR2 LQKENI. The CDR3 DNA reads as TGTGCCAGCTCACCACCGGTGGGGAACTATGGCTACACCTTC. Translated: CASSPPVGNYGYTF.

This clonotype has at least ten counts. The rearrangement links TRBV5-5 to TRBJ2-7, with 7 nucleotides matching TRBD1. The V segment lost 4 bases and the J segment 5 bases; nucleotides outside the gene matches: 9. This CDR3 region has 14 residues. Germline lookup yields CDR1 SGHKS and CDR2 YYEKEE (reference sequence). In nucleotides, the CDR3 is TGTGCCAGCAGCCAAGAGACAGGGAGTGACGAGCAGTACTTC. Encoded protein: CASSQETGSDEQYF.

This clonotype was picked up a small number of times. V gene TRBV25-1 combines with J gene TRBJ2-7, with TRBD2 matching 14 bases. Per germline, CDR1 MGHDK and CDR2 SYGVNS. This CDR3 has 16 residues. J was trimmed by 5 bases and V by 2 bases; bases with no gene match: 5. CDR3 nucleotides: TGTGCCAGCAGTGAAGGACTAGCGGGGGGAAACCACGAGCAGTACTTC. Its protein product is CASSEGLAGGNHEQYF.